This T cell receptor beta chain was observed in a study of cytomegalovirus exposure and HLA in healthy donors. For the study at large: Unique TCRs from HLA-typed donors, around 79 million of them, were held in an early data release.

Germline values: CDR1 SNHLY, CDR2 FYNNEI. Unmatched junction bases numbered 8, after V lost 4 bases and J lost 3 bases. The CDR3 is made up of 16 amino acids. PCR used 60 Vbeta primers and 13 Jbeta primers. Source study methods: A later analysis counted 80 million or so unique TCR beta chains, about 10 million shared. Sequencing used immunoSEQ multiplex PCR; TCRdb keeps in-frame clones, though not all of them. V and J calls and clone size follow that table, whereas D and trimming were derived from the DNA. Among about 200,000 clones listed, around four fifths were seen once. Sequenced input: PBMCs. J is TRBJ2-7 and V is TRBV2; TRBD2 matches at 11 bases. The origin of this receptor is a male donor in good health and CMV-seronegative. CDR3 coding DNA: TGTGCCAGCAGTGCTAAGCTAGCGGGGGGTTTCTACGAGCAGTACTTC. Translation: CASSAKLAGGFYEQYF.